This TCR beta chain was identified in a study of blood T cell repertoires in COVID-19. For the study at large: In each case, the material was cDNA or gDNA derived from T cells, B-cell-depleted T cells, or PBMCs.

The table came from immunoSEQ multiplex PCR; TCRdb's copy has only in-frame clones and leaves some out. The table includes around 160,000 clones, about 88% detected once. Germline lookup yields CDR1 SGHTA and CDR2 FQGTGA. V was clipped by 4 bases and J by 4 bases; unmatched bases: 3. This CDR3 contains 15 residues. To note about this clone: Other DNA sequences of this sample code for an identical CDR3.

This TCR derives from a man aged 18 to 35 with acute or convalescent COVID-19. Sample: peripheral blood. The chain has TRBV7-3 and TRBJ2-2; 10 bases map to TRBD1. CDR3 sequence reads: CASSSTGGSTGELFF. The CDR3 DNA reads TGTGCCAGCAGCTCGACAGGGGGCTCCACCGGGGAGCTGTTTTTT.